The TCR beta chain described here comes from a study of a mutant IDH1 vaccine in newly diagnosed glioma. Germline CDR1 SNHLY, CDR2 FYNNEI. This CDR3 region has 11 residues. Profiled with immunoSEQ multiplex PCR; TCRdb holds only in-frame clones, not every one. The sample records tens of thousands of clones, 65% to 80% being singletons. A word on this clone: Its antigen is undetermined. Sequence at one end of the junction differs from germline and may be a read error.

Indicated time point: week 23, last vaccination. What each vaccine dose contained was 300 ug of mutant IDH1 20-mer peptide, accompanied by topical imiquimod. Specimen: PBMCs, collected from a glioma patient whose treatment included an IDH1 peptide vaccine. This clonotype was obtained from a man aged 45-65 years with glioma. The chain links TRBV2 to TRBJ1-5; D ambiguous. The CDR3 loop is CASSTNEPQHF. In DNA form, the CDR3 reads TGTGCCAGCTCTACCAATGAGCCCCAGCATTTT.